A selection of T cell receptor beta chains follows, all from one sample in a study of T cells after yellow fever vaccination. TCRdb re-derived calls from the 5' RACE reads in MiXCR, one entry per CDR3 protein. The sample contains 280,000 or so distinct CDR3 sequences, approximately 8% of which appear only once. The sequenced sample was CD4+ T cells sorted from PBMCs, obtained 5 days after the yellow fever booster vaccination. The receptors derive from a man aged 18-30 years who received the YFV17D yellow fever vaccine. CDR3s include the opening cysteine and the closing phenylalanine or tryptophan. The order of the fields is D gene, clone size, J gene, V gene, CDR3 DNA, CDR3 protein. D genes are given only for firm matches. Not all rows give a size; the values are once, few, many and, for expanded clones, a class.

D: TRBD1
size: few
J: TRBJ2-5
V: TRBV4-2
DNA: TGTGCCAGCAGCCGGGGGAACAGGGGGAAGCAAGAGACCCAGTACTTC
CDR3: CASSRGNRGKQETQYF

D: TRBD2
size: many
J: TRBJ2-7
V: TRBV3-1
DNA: TGTGCCAGCAGCCAAGCCAGCGGGGGCGAGCAGTACTTC
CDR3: CASSQASGGEQYF

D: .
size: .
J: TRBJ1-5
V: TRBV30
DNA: TGTGCCTGGAGTGTACGGGGGGCAAGGCCCCAGCATTTT
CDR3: CAWSVRGARPQHF

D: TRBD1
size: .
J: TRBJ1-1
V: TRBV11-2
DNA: TGTGCCAGCAGTTTGGACAGGGTCTCTGAAGCTTTCTTT
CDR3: CASSLDRVSEAFF

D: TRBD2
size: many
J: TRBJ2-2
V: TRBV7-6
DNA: TGTGCCAGCAGCCCAGGGACTAGCGGGGCCTTGTGGACCGGGGAGCTGTTTTTT
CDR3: CASSPGTSGALWTGELFF

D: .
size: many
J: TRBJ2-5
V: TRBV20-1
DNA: TGCAGTGCTAGAGGAGGCGGTGCATCTAGCTATGTCACCCAGTACTTC
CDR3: CSARGGGASSYVTQYF

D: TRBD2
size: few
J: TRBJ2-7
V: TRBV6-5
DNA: TGTGCCAGCAGTTACCCAGGGACTAGCGGGGGGTCCTTCTCCTACGAGCAGTACTTC
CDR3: CASSYPGTSGGSFSYEQYF

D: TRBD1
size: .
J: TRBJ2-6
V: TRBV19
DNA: TGTGCCAGTAACACCGGGACAGGGGGCTCTGGGGCCAACGTCCTGACTTTC
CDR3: CASNTGTGGSGANVLTF

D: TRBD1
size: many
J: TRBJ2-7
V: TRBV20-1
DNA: TGCAGTGCTAGAGATCAGGGACAGGGGACCTACGAGCAGTACTTC
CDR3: CSARDQGQGTYEQYF

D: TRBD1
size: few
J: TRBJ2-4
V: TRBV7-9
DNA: TGTGCCAGCAGCCCCCGACAGGGACGGGCCAAAAACATTCAGTACTTC
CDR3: CASSPRQGRAKNIQYF

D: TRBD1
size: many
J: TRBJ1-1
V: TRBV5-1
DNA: TGCGCCAGCAGCCAAGGGACAGGGGGCACTGAAGCTTTCTTT
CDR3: CASSQGTGGTEAFF

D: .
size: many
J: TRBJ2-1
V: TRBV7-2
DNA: TGTGCCAGCAGCTTTTGGGGTACGGTGCATGAGCAGTTCTTC
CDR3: CASSFWGTVHEQFF

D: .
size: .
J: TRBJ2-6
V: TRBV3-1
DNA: TGTGCCAGCAGCCAATATATTCCAACCTCTGGGGCCAACGTCCTGACTTTC
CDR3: CASSQYIPTSGANVLTF

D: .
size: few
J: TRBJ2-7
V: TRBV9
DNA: TGTGCCAGCAGCGGGTACGTTAGTGGCGAGCAGTACTTC
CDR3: CASSGYVSGEQYF

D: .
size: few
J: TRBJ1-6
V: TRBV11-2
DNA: TGTGCCAGCAGCTTAGGGGGGGGGATGCGTTCACCCCTCCACTTT
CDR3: CASSLGGGMRSPLHF

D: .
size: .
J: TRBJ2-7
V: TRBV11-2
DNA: TGTGCCAGCAGCTTAGTCTTTTCCGAGCAGTACTTC
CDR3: CASSLVFSEQYF

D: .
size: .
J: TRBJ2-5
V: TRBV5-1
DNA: TGCGCCAGCAGCCCCCTGACGGGACAAGAGACCCAGTACTTC
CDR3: CASSPLTGQETQYF

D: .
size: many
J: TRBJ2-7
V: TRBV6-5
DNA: TGTGCCAGCAGTTACTCTGATACCTACGAGCAGTACTTC
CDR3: CASSYSDTYEQYF

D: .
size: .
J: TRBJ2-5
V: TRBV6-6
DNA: TGTGCCAGCAGTTACGAAGGACTCCTTTGGGAGACCCAGTACTTC
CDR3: CASSYEGLLWETQYF

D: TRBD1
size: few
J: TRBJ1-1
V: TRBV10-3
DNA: TGTGCCATCGGGGACAGGGTATCCACTGAAGCTTTCTTT
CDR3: CAIGDRVSTEAFF

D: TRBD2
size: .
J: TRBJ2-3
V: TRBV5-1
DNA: TGCGCCAGCAGCTCCCCAGCGGGGGCCTCCACAGATACGCAGTATTTT
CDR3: CASSSPAGASTDTQYF

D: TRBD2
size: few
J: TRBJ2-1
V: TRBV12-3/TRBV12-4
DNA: TGTGCCAGCAGTTTACGAGCGGGGGGGGACGAGCAGTTCTTC
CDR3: CASSLRAGGDEQFF

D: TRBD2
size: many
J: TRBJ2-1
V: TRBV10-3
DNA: TGTGCCATCAGTGGGGGCACAGGACTAGCGGGAGGTGAGCAGTTCTTC
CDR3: CAISGGTGLAGGEQFF

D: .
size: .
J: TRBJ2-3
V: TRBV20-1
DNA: TGCAGTGCTAAAGGGACCCTCACAGATACGCAGTATTTT
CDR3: CSAKGTLTDTQYF

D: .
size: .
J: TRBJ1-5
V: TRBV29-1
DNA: TGCAGCGTTGTAGTCACGGCGGGTCAGCCCCAGCATTTT
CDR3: CSVVVTAGQPQHF

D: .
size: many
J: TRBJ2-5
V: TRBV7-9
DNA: TGTGCCAGCAGCAGGACTCACCAAGAGACCCAGTACTTC
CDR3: CASSRTHQETQYF

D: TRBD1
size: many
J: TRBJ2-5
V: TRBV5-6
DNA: TGTGCCAGCAGCTCCGGGACAGTTCTACAAGAGACCCAGTACTTC
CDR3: CASSSGTVLQETQYF

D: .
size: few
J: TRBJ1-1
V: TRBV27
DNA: TGTGCCAGCAGAATGAACGGGGGGTCCACTGAAGCTTTCTTT
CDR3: CASRMNGGSTEAFF

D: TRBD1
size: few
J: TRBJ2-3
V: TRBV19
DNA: TGTGCCAGTAGACAAGACAGGGGCACAGATACGCAGTATTTT
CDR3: CASRQDRGTDTQYF

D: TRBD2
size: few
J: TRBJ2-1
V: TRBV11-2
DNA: TGTGCCAGCAGCTCAGACAAGCGGGGGAGCTACAATGAGCAGTTCTTC
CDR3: CASSSDKRGSYNEQFF

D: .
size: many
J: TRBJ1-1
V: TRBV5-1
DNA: TGCGCCAGCGGGAGAAACGGGTTCACTGAAGCTTTCTTT
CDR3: CASGRNGFTEAFF

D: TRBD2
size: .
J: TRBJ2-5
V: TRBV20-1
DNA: TGCAGTGCTAGAGTACGGGGGGGAGAGACCCAGTACTTC
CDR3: CSARVRGGETQYF

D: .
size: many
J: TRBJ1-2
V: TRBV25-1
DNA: TGTGCCAGCAGTGAATATGCCGGGGGCCGTGGCTACACCTTC
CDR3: CASSEYAGGRGYTF

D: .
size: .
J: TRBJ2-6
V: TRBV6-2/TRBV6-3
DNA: TGTGCCAGCAGTACCGCAGGGTCTTCGGGGGCCAACGTCCTGACTTTC
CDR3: CASSTAGSSGANVLTF

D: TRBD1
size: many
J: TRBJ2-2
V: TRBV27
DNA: TGTGCCAGCAGGAGTACAGGGGGTGGAACCGGGGAGCTGTTTTTT
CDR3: CASRSTGGGTGELFF

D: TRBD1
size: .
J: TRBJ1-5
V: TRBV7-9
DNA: TGTGCCAGCAGCCCTCAGGGGGCTGGTCAGCCCCAGCATTTT
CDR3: CASSPQGAGQPQHF

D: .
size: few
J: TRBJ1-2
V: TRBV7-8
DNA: TGTGCCAGCAGCTTACGGTCAGGAGGGAACTATGGCTACACCTTC
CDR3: CASSLRSGGNYGYTF

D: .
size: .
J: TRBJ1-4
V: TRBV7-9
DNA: TGTGCCAGCAGCCTAACTAAGAATCTTCGGCCCCCATCTCGTGAAAAACTGTTTTTT
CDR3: CASSLTKNLRPPSREKLFF

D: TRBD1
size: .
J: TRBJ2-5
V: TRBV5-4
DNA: TGTGCCAGCACCTCGACAGGGGTGGAGACCCAGTACTTC
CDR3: CASTSTGVETQYF

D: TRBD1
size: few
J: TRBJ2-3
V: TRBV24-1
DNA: TGTGCCACCAGTCCGTCAGGGGGAGATACGCAGTATTTT
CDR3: CATSPSGGDTQYF

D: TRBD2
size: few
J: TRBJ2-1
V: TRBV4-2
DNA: TGTGCCAGCAGCCAGGGGACTAGCCTTATTGAGCAGTTCTTC
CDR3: CASSQGTSLIEQFF

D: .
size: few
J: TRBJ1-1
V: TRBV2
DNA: TGTGCCACCCTTCTACAGGGAAACACTGAAGCTTTCTTT
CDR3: CATLLQGNTEAFF

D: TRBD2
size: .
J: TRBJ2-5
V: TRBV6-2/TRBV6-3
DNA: TGTGCCAGCAGTTGGAGGCGGGGGAGAGAGACCCAGTACTTC
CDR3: CASSWRRGRETQYF

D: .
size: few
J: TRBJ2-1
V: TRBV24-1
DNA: TGTGCCACCAGTGATTTTAGGGATGAGCAGTTCTTC
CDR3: CATSDFRDEQFF

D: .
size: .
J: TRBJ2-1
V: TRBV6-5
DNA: TGTGCCAGCAGTTACTCTTCAATCCGGGGAGTAGATGAGCAGTTCTTC
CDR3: CASSYSSIRGVDEQFF

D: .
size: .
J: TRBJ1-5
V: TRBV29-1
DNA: TGCAGGAAGACACCTGACATTAGCAATCAGCCCCAGCATTTT
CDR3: CRKTPDISNQPQHF

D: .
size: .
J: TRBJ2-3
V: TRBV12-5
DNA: TGTGCTAGTGGTTTCAACTCAGATACGCAGTATTTT
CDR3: CASGFNSDTQYF

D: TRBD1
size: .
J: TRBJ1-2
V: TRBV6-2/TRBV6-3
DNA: TGTGCCAGCAGCAACCGACAGGGCGGGTATGGCTACACCTTC
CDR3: CASSNRQGGYGYTF

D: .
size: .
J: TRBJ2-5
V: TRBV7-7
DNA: TGTGCTAGCAGCCCCTACCAGACCGGCGCTGAGACCCAGTACTTC
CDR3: CASSPYQTGAETQYF

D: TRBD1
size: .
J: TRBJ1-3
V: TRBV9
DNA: TGTGCCAGCAGCGACCAACAGGGACAGGACACCATATATTTT
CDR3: CASSDQQGQDTIYF

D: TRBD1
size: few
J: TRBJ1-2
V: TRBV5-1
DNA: TGCGCCAGCAGCCCAGGGGGTGGAAAGGATGGCTACACCTTC
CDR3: CASSPGGGKDGYTF

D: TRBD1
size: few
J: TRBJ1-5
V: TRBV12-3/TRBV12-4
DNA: TGTGCCAGCAGTTTAAGACTACACACTTGGGGACAGGACCTTTCGGGCCAGCCCCAGCATTTT
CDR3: CASSLRLHTWGQDLSGQPQHF

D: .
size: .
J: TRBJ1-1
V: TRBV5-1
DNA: TGCGCCAGCAGCGAATCAGATGAGACTGAAGCTTTCTTT
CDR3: CASSESDETEAFF

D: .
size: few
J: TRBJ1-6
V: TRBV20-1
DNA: TGCAGTATCGGGCAAAGGGATTCACCCCTCCACTTT
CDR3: CSIGQRDSPLHF

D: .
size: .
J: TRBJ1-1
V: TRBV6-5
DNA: TGTGCCAGCAGACCAGCAGGGACCCCTGAAGCTTTCTTT
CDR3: CASRPAGTPEAFF